These 11 T cell receptor beta chains came from one sample sequenced in a study of blood T cells in healthy people across ages. Through a sample-barcoded 5' primer and a J-beta primer mix, a second PCR was run for roughly 6 to 11 cycles. TCRdb re-derived calls from the 5' RACE reads in MiXCR, one entry per CDR3 protein. The profile shows around 870,000 distinct CDR3 sequences, 29% of them singletons. The sequenced sample was blood. These TCRs come from a woman at least 80 years old in good health.

This clonotype was seen at least ten times. The rearrangement joins TRBV20-1 to TRBJ2-3; possible D gene TRBD2, 5 bases. The CDR3 consists of 14 residues. Germline loops: CDR1 DFQATT, CDR2 SNEGSKA (reference sequence). V lost 4 bases and J 0 bases, leaving 11 bases between the germline ends. Written as DNA, the CDR3 is TGCAGTGCTAAGGCGGGCCCTAGCACAGATACGCAGTATTTT. It codes for CSAKAGPSTDTQYF.

This clonotype showed up just a few times. This sequence joins TRBV24-1 and TRBJ2-3; 7 positions agree with TRBD1. V gave up 1 base and J gave up 4 bases; unmatched junction bases: 16. Germline CDR1 KGHDR, CDR2 SFDVKD. This CDR3 comprises 19 residues. The CDR3 DNA reads as TGTGCCACCAGTGATTTCGTAAAGGGGGCCATCCAAGGGGCAGATACGCAGTATTTT. Protein sequence: CATSDFVKGAIQGADTQYF.

With respect to this clonotype: This may be a read error, as it is one base from a much larger clone. The chain couples TRBV10-3 to TRBJ2-1; D is possibly TRBD1 or TRBD2 (6 bases each). CDR3 length: 13 amino acids. Between the trimmed V and J ends, which lost 6 bases and 12 bases, there was a span of 18 bases. Germline V lookup: CDR1 ENHRY, CDR2 SYGVKD. The CDR3 coding sequence is TGTGCCATCAGAGCCGGGGGTGAGGGGGGGCAGTTCTTC. Translation gives CAIRAGGEGGQFF.

On this clonotype: Germline is not matched at one junction end, which may reflect a read error. The V call is TRBV13, the J call TRBJ1-2, with no clear D. The germline gives CDR1 PRHDT, CDR2 FYEKMQ (reference sequence). The CDR3 totals 14 residues. The CDR3 is CATSFRGGSYGYTF. In nucleotides, the CDR3 is TGTGCCACCAGCTTCCGAGGTGGGTCCTATGGCTACACCTTC.

This clonotype came up many times. The V and J genes are TRBV6-1 and TRBJ2-3; 8 nucleotides align to TRBD2. The CDR3 spans 18 residues. V lost 6 bases and J lost 2; bases outside the gene matches: 16. Per germline, CDR1 MNHNS and CDR2 SASEGT. This chain's CDR3 is CASRPQAGVMRVTDTQYF. CDR3 bases: TGTGCCAGCAGGCCCCAAGCGGGGGTGATGAGGGTCACAGATACGCAGTATTTT.

Only a few counts were recorded for this clonotype. The V call is TRBV29-1, the J call TRBJ1-1, with unresolved D. V was pared by 7 bases and J by 11 bases, with 14 bases between. Germline V gives CDR1 SQVTM, CDR2 ANQGSEA. This CDR3 is 10 amino acids long. This CDR3 reads CSADPSGAFF. Here the CDR3 DNA reads TGCAGCGCTGACCCCTCGGGGGCTTTCTTT.

This clonotype was detected many times. The gene calls are TRBV12-3 or TRBV12-4 and TRBJ1-2; 10 bases are shared with TRBD1. Unmatched junction bases numbered 5, after V lost 5 bases and J lost 2 bases. This CDR3 has 15 residues. The CDR3 sequence: CASSGGQGVNYGYTF. Here the CDR3 DNA reads TGTGCCAGCAGTGGCGGACAGGGGGTAAACTATGGCTACACCTTC.

This clonotype came up many times. The chain carries TRBV6-1 and TRBJ2-7; 7 bases line up with TRBD1. This CDR3 contains 15 residues. Trimming removed 4 bases from V and 4 bases from J; junction bases left unmatched: 10. Germline CDR1 and CDR2: MNHNS and SASEGT. The CDR3 loop reads CASSGRSGQSYEQYF. CDR3 nucleotides: TGTGCCAGCAGTGGGAGGTCGGGACAGAGTTACGAGCAGTACTTC.

This chain joins TRBV7-9 and TRBJ2-2, with D uncertain. CDR1 SEHNR and CDR2 FQNEAQ come from the germline V gene (reference sequence). The germline V and J ends were trimmed by 8 bases and 3 bases, with 13 bases remaining between them. This CDR3 is 14 amino acids long. The CDR3 sequence: CASSRLRDTGELFF. As DNA, the CDR3 is TGTGCCAGCTCGAGGTTGAGAGACACCGGGGAGCTGTTTTTT.

This chain joins TRBV20-1 and TRBJ2-2, with 8 bases aligning to TRBD2. The V segment lost 7 bases and the J segment 3 bases; nucleotides outside the gene matches: 7. The CDR3 totals 14 residues. Germline loops: CDR1 DFQATT, CDR2 SNEGSKA (reference sequence). CDR3 protein: CSVRRAGDTGELFF. CDR3 nucleotide sequence: TGCAGTGTCCGACGAGCGGGGGACACCGGGGAGCTGTTTTTT.

This rearrangement joins TRBV7-7 to TRBJ2-5; TRBD2 aligns across 10 bases. The CDR3 has 16 amino acids. Germline V CDR1 and CDR2: SSHAT, FNYEAQ (reference sequence). J was trimmed by 5 bases and V by 3 bases; bases with no gene match: 9. CDR3 residues: CASSFLSGGASETQYF. The CDR3 DNA follows: TGTGCCAGCAGCTTTTTAAGCGGGGGGGCCTCGGAGACCCAGTACTTC. The entire variable domain, with the rest obtained from reference TRBV7-7 and TRBJ2-5, is as follows: GAGVSQSPRYKVTKRGQDVTLRCDPISSHATLYWYQQALGQGPEFLTYFNYEAQPDKSGLPSDRFSAERPEGSISTLTIQRTEQRDSAMYRCASSFLSGGASETQYFGPGTRLLVL.